One sample yielded the 16 T cell receptor beta chains listed below, sequenced in a study of OX40 agonist ivuxolimab in advanced cancers. Sequenced by immunoSEQ multiplex PCR; TCRdb stores in-frame clones only, minus some. This table has about 66,000 clones, about 88% appearing once. Specimen: CD4+ or CD8+ T cells sorted from blood, collected in a trial of the OX40 agonist ivuxolimab. Every receptor here comes from an adult with an advanced solid tumor such as melanoma, head and neck, liver or kidney cancer.

The chain is built from TRBV9 and TRBJ1-2; D ambiguous. Trimming removed 0 bases at V and 8 bases at J, with 14 bases between. There are 14 residues in the CDR3. CDR1 and CDR2 (germline): SGDLS, YYNGEE. For the CDR3, the DNA is TGTGCCAGCAGCGTAGCTTGGGCATCGGAGGGCTACACCTTC. It specifies CASSVAWASEGYTF. The complete variable domain, with remaining parts taken from reference TRBV9 and TRBJ1-2, reads DSGVTQTPKHLITATGQRVTLRCSPRSGDLSVYWYQQSLDQGLQFLIQYYNGEERAKGNILERFSAQQFPDLHSELNLSSLELGDSALYFCASSVAWASEGYTFGSGTRLTVV.

The chain has TRBV6-1 and TRBJ1-1; possible D gene TRBD1, 6 bases. Looked up from germline, CDR1 is MNHNS and CDR2 is SASEGT. The CDR3 covers 15 residues. Deletions cut 3 bases from V and 0 bases from J, with 11 bases between. The CDR3 nucleotides are TGTGCCAGCAGTGAGTCAGGGGCGTTGAACACTGAAGCTTTCTTT. This encodes CASSESGALNTEAFF.

This clone was seen once. The chain is built from TRBV10-3 and TRBJ2-3; D could derive from TRBD1 or TRBD2 (5 bases each). The ends were cut back, 0 bases at V and 7 bases at J, with 14 bases in the middle. The CDR3 extends over 15 amino acids. Germline V gene data show CDR1 as ENHRY and CDR2 as SYGVKD. CDR3 nucleotide sequence: TGTGCCATCAGTGAGTCCGGGTTGGGGACGAATACGCAGTATTTT. This sequence encodes CAISESGLGTNTQYF.

CDR3 in DNA: TGTGCCAGTAGTCCCCAAAGTGGAGGGGCCCCCGGGGAGCTGTTTTTT. Protein product: CASSPQSGGAPGELFF. The V gene is TRBV19, the J gene TRBJ2-2, with D possibly being TRBD2 (6 bases). Germline lookup yields CDR1 LNHDA and CDR2 SQIVND (reference sequence). V was shortened by 5 bases and J by 6 bases, with 19 bases between the two germline ends. The CDR3 loop spans 16 amino acids.

This chain uses TRBV7-6 with TRBJ2-5, with 8 bases aligning to TRBD2. CDR1 and CDR2 from the germline V gene are SGHVS and FNYEAQ. CDR3 length: 16 amino acids. After removal of 2 bases from V and 4 bases from J, the junction contained 9 bases not matched to a gene. This CDR3 is CASSLITVAGRETQYF. For the CDR3, the DNA is TGTGCCAGCAGCTTAATAACGGTAGCGGGAAGAGAGACCCAGTACTTC.

The V and J genes are TRBV5-4 and TRBJ2-7; TRBD2 aligns across 12 bases. J was trimmed by 6 bases and V by 5 bases; bases with no gene match: 6. The CDR3 contains 14 residues. CDR1 is SGHNT, CDR2 YYREEE, per germline (reference sequence). The CDR3 is CASSQTSGRTEQYF. CDR3 DNA: TGTGCCAGCAGTCAAACTAGCGGGAGGACCGAGCAGTACTTC. Full variable domain (missing parts from reference TRBV5-4 and TRBJ2-7): ETGVTQSPTHLIKTRGQQVTLRCSSQSGHNTVSWYQQALGQGPQFIFQYYREEENGRGNFPPRFSGLQFPNYSSELNVNALELDDSALYLCASSQTSGRTEQYFGPGTRLTVT.

The genes are TRBV7-2 and TRBJ2-3; unclear D gene. V was cut by 1 base and J by 1 base, with 9 bases left in between. The CDR3 sequence is 15 residues long. Germline-derived CDR1 and CDR2 are SGHTA and FQGNSA. The CDR3 spells CASSLGGYRTDTQYF. The CDR3 DNA follows: TGTGCCAGCAGCTTAGGCGGTTATCGCACAGATACGCAGTATTTT.

The gene calls are TRBV19 and TRBJ2-6; D perhaps matches TRBD2 (6 bases). The CDR3 extends over 17 amino acids. Germline CDR1 reads LNHDA; CDR2 reads SQIVND (reference sequence). V lost 1 base and J lost 2, with 12 bases in between. The CDR3 nucleotides read TGTGCCAGTAGTATAGGGGAGGTGGGGGCTGGGGCCAACGTCCTGACTTTC. Its translation: CASSIGEVGAGANVLTF.

This clone showed up just a few times. The junction and the germline gene differ at one end; a read error may be behind it. The J gene is TRBJ1-4, the V gene TRBV5-1; 12 bases match TRBD1. The CDR3 is 16 amino acids. The V gene's germline CDR1 is SGHRS and CDR2 YFSETQ. The CDR3 reads CASNLGQGAPGEKLFF. CDR3 DNA sequence: TGCGCCAGCAACTTGGGACAGGGGGCACCGGGGGAAAAACTGTTTTTT.

The genes are TRBV9 and TRBJ2-5; D is unresolved. V was trimmed by 0 bases and J by 3 bases, leaving 9 bases between them. This CDR3 has 14 amino acids. Germline CDR1 SGDLS, CDR2 YYNGEE. In DNA form, the CDR3 reads TGTGCCAGCAGCGTAGATAGTGGGAAAGAGACCCAGTACTTC. This sequence encodes CASSVDSGKETQYF. The full variable domain, completed using reference TRBV9 and TRBJ2-5, is DSGVTQTPKHLITATGQRVTLRCSPRSGDLSVYWYQQSLDQGLQFLIQYYNGEERAKGNILERFSAQQFPDLHSELNLSSLELGDSALYFCASSVDSGKETQYFGPGTRLLVL.

This sequence joins TRBV5-5 and TRBJ2-1; D uncertain. Trimming removed 2 bases at V and 9 bases at J, with 9 bases between. The CDR3 is 12 amino acids. CDR1 is SGHKS and CDR2 is YYEKEE in the germline V gene (reference sequence). The CDR3 loop reads CASSFEVSEQFF. Here the CDR3 DNA reads TGTGCCAGCAGCTTTGAGGTCTCTGAGCAGTTCTTC.

V gene TRBV7-8 combines with J gene TRBJ1-3, with TRBD1 matching over 9 bases. The length of the CDR3 is 14 residues. Losses at the gene ends were 5 bases for V and 2 bases for J; bases not matched to a gene: 1. Germline CDR1 and CDR2: SGHVS and FQNEAQ. CDR3 region: CASSGDRAGNTIYF. CDR3 bases: TGTGCCAGCAGCGGGGACAGGGCTGGAAACACCATATATTTT.

The rearrangement joins TRBV11-2 to TRBJ2-2; the match to TRBD1 covers 8 bases. Germline V gene data show CDR1 as SGHAT and CDR2 as FQNNGV. The CDR3 has 16 amino acids. Trimming took 5 bases from V and 4 from J; bases not matched to a gene: 9. This CDR3 reads CASSRRTGRGTGELFF. The CDR3 nucleotides are TGTGCCAGCAGCCGCCGGACAGGGAGAGGCACCGGGGAGCTGTTTTTT.

The CDR3 region is CASTAIYNEQFF. The CDR3 DNA reads TGTGCCAGCACAGCGATCTACAATGAGCAGTTCTTC. This chain links TRBV6-1 with TRBJ2-1, with D uncertain. Between the trimmed V and J ends, which lost 7 bases and 3 bases, there was a span of 7 bases. This CDR3 region has 12 residues. The germline gives CDR1 MNHNS, CDR2 SASEGT.

The V gene is TRBV29-1, the J gene TRBJ1-5, with 11 positions matching TRBD1. The length of the CDR3 is 14 residues. The V and J ends lost 7 bases and 4 bases, in that order; junction bases with no gene match: 6. CDR1 is SQVTM and CDR2 is ANQGSEA in the germline V gene. The CDR3 nucleotides are TGCAGCGCCCGGACAGGGGGCCTGAATCAGCCCCAGCATTTT. This encodes CSARTGGLNQPQHF.

This clone was found once. This sequence joins TRBV5-4 and TRBJ1-2, with 8 bases identical to TRBD1. The CDR3 runs to 14 residues. V lost 4 bases to trimming and J lost 4 bases; unmatched junction nucleotides: 6. Germline loops: CDR1 SGHNT, CDR2 YYREEE (reference sequence). The DNA for the CDR3 is TGTGCCAGCAGCCCCGGACAGGGTCGCTATGGCTACACCTTC. Translated, it gives CASSPGQGRYGYTF.